This TCR beta chain was recovered during a study of shared clonotypes between healthy human individuals. About the study: Sampling drew on donors who were a couple of women and a few men aged 18 to 49. Points from the study as a whole: Sampling covered blood only; tissue repertoires likely differ.

Notes on this clone: The target antigen is unknown.

Genomic DNA per cell subset filled all wells of several immunoSEQ plates. Sequencing used immunoSEQ multiplex PCR; TCRdb keeps in-frame clones, though not all of them. The repertoire holds about 2.4 million clones, with 93% as singletons. All of the donors resided in Nashville, Tennessee, and each was a Caucasian adult. This TCR was recovered from a young man in good health. Some clones in this sample may be carry-over from other donors' samples. Specimen: naive CD4+ T cells from PBMCs. The sample's subset: CD45RA+ positively selected.

CDR3 region: CASSSVGRVNQPQHF. As DNA, the CDR3 is TGTGCCAGCAGTTCCGTCGGCAGGGTGAATCAGCCCCAGCATTTT. The gene calls are TRBV6-5 and TRBJ1-5, with TRBD1 as a possible D gene (5 bases). This CDR3 is 15 amino acids long. The V gene's germline CDR1 is MNHEY and CDR2 SVGAGI. V dropped 4 bases and J dropped 4 bases, with 14 bases sitting between them.